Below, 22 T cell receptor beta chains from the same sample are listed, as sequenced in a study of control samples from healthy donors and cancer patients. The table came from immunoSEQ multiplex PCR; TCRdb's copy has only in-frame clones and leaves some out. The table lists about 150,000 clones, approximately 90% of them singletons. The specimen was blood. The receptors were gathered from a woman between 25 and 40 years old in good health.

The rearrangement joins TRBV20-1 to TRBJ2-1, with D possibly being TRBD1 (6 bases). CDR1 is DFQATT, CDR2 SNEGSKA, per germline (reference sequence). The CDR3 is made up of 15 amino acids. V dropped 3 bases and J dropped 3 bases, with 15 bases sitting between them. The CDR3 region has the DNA TGCAGTGCTAGTCCTACAGGGTGGGGCTACAATGAGCAGTTCTTC. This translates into CSASPTGWGYNEQFF.

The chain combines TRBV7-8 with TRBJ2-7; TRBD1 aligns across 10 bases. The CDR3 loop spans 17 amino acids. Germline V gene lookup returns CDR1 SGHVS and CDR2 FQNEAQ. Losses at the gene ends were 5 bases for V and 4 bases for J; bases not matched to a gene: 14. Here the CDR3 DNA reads TGTGCCAGCAGCCCCGCCAGCATACGGGACAGGGGTTACGAGCAGTACTTC. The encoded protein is CASSPASIRDRGYEQYF.

CDR3 sequence: CASSLTGTGPGKTQYF. The CDR3 DNA is TGTGCCAGCAGCTTAACCGGGACAGGGCCTGGAAAGACCCAGTACTTC. The chain recombines TRBV7-3 with TRBJ2-5; 9 bases agree with TRBD1. The CDR3 sequence is 16 residues long. Germline V gives CDR1 SGHTA, CDR2 FQGTGA. With 0 bases clipped from V and 6 bases from J, the junction kept 8 bases outside the gene matches.

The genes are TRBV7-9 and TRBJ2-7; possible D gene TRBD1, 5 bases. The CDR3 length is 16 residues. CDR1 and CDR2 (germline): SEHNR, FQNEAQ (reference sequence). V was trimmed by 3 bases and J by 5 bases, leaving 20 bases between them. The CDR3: CASSFHSGARANEQYF. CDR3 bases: TGTGCCAGCAGCTTCCATTCTGGGGCCCGGGCGAACGAGCAGTACTTC. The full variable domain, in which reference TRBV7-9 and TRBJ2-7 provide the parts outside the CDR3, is DTGVSQNPRHKITKRGQNVTFRCDPISEHNRLYWYRQTLGQGPEFLTYFQNEAQLEKSRLLSDRFSAERPKGSFSTLEIQRTEQGDSAMYLCASSFHSGARANEQYFGPGTRLTVT.

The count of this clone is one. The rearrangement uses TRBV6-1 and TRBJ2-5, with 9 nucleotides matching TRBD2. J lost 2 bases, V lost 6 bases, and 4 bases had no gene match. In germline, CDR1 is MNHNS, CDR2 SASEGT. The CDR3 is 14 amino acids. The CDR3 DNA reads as TGTGCCAGCAGGGCTAGCGGGAAGCAAGAGACCCAGTACTTC. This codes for CASRASGKQETQYF.

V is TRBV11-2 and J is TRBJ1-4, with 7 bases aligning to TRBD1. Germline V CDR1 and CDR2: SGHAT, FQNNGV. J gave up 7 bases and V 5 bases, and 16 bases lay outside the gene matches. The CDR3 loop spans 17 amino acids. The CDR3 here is CASSHADQGDLGEKLFF. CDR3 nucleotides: TGTGCCAGCAGCCACGCTGATCAGGGGGATCTGGGTGAAAAACTGTTTTTT.

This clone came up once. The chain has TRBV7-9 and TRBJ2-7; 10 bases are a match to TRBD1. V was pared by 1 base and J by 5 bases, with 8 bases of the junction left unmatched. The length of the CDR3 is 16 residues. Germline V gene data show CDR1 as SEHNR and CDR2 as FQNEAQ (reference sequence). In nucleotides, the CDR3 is TGTGCCAGCAGCTTAGATCCCGGGACAGGGGTCGACGAGCAGTACTTC. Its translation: CASSLDPGTGVDEQYF.

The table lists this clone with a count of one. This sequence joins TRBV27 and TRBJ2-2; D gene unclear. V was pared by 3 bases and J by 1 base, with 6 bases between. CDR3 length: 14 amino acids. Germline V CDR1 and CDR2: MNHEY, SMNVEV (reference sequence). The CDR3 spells CASSFLGNTGELFF. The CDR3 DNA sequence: TGTGCCAGCAGTTTTTTGGGGAACACCGGGGAGCTGTTTTTT.

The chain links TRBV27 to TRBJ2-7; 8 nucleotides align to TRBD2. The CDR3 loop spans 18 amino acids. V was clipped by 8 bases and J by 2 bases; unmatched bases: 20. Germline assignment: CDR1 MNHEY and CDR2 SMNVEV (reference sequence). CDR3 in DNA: TGTGCCAGCTCCTATGTCGGGGCGGGAGGCCCCCATCCCTACGAGCAGTACTTC. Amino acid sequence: CASSYVGAGGPHPYEQYF.

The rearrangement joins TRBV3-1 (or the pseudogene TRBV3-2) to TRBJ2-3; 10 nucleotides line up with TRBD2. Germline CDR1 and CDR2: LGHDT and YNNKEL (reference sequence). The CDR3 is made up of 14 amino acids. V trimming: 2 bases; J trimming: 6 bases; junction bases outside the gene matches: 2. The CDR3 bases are TGTGCCAGCAGCCAACCTAGCGGGAGTGATACGCAGTATTTT. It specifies CASSQPSGSDTQYF.

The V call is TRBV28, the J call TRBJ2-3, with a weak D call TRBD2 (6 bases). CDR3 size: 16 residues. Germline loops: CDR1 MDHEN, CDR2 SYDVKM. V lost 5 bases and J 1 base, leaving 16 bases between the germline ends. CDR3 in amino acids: CASSRGGRVRTDTQYF. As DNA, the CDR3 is TGTGCCAGCAGTCGTGGGGGGAGAGTTCGCACAGATACGCAGTATTTT.

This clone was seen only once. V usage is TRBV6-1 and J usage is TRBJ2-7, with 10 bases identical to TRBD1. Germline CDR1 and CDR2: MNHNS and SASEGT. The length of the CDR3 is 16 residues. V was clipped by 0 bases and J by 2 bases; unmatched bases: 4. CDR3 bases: TGTGCCAGCAGTGAAGCGGCCGGGACAGGGGCCTACGAGCAGTACTTC. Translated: CASSEAAGTGAYEQYF.

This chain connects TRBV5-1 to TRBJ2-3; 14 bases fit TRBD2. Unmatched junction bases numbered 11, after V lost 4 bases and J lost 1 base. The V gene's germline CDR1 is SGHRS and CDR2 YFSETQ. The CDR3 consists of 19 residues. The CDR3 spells CASSATGTSGRWGTDTQYF. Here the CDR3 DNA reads TGCGCCAGCAGCGCTACCGGGACTAGCGGGAGATGGGGCACAGATACGCAGTATTTT.

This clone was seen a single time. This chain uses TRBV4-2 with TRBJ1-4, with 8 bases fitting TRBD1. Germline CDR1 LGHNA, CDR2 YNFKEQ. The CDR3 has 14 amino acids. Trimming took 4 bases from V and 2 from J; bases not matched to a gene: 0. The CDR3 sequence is CASSPGGTNEKLFF. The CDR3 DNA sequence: TGTGCCAGCAGCCCAGGGGGCACTAATGAAAAACTGTTTTTT.

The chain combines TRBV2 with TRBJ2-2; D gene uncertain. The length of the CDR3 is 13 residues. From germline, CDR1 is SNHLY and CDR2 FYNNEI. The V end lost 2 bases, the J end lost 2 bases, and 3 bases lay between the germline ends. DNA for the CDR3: TGTGCCAGCAGTGAAATAAACACCGGGGAGCTGTTTTTT. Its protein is CASSEINTGELFF.

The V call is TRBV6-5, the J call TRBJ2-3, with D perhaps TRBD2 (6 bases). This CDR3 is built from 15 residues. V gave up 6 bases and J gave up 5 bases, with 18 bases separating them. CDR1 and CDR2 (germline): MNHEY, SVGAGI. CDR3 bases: TGTGCCAGCAGGTCTACAGGATGGAGGGGAGATACGCAGTATTTT. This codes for CASRSTGWRGDTQYF.

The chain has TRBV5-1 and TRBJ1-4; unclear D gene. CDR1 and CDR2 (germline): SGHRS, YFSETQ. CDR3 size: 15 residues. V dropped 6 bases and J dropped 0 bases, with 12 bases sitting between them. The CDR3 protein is CASTPSAATNEKLFF. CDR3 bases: TGCGCCAGCACCCCCAGCGCGGCAACTAATGAAAAACTGTTTTTT. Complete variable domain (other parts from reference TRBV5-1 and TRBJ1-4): KAGVTQTPRYLIKTRGQQVTLSCSPISGHRSVSWYQQTPGQGLQFLFEYFSETQRNKGNFPGRFSGRQFSNSRSEMNVSTLELGDSALYLCASTPSAATNEKLFFGSGTQLSVL.

The CDR3 DNA follows: TGTGCCAGCAGCCAAGCTGGTGGGGGACCGCAAGAGACCCAGTACTTC. Amino acid sequence: CASSQAGGGPQETQYF. V is TRBV14 and J is TRBJ2-5; D may match TRBD1 or TRBD2 (5 bases each). CDR1 and CDR2 from the germline V gene are SGHDN and FVKESK. CDR3 size: 16 residues. Trimming shortened V by 1 base and J by 2 bases, and 14 bases separated the two germline ends.

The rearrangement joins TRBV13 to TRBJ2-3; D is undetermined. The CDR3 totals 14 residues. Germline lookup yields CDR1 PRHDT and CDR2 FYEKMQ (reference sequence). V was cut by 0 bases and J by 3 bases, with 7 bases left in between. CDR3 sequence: CASSLGAGTDTQYF. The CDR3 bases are TGTGCCAGCAGCTTAGGAGCAGGTACAGATACGCAGTATTTT.

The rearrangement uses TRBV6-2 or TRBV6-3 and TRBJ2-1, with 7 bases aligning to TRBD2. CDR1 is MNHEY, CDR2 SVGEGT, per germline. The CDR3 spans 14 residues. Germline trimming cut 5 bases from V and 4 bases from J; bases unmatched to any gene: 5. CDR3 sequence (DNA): TGTGCCAGCAGTCGACTAGCCCTATACAATGAGCAGTTCTTC. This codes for CASSRLALYNEQFF.

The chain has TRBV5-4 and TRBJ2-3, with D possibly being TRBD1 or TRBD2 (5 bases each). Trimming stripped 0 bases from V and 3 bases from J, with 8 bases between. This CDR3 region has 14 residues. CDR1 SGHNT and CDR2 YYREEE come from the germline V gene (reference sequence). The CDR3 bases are TGTGCCAGCAGCTTGGTGGGGGTGACAGATACGCAGTATTTT. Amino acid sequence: CASSLVGVTDTQYF.

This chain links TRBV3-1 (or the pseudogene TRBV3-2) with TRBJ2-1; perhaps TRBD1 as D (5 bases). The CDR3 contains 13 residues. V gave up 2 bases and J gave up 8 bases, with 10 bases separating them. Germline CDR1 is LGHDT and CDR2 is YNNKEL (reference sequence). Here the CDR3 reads CASSQRGADEQFF. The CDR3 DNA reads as TGTGCCAGCAGCCAACGTGGGGCGGATGAGCAGTTCTTC.